These 2 T cell receptor beta chains were all obtained from the same sample, sequenced in a study of cytomegalovirus exposure and HLA in healthy donors. Vbeta (60) and Jbeta (13) primers were used in the PCR. TCRdb's table, derived via immunoSEQ multiplex PCR, lists solely in-frame clones and lacks some. The table includes 30,000 or so clones, around 60% detected once. Sequencing was done on a sample of PBMCs. These receptors all come from a man aged 50 to 60 in good health and CMV-seropositive.

The chain links TRBV5-4 to TRBJ2-7, with a possible D match to TRBD2 (5 bases). This CDR3 has 14 residues. The V gene's germline CDR1 is SGHNT and CDR2 YYREEE (reference sequence). The V gene lost 4 bases and the J gene lost 5 bases, with 16 bases spanning the gap. The CDR3: CASSPDGEQNEQYF. The CDR3 coding sequence is TGTGCCAGCAGCCCGGATGGGGAGCAGAACGAGCAGTACTTC.

The V and J genes are TRBV5-1 and TRBJ2-5, with D tentatively TRBD1 (5 bases). V gave up 4 bases and J gave up 1 base, with 8 bases separating them. This CDR3 is 13 amino acids long. Germline assignment: CDR1 SGHRS and CDR2 YFSETQ. Written as DNA, the CDR3 is TGCGCCAGCAGCATGACAGCCCAAGAGACCCAGTACTTC. It encodes CASSMTAQETQYF.